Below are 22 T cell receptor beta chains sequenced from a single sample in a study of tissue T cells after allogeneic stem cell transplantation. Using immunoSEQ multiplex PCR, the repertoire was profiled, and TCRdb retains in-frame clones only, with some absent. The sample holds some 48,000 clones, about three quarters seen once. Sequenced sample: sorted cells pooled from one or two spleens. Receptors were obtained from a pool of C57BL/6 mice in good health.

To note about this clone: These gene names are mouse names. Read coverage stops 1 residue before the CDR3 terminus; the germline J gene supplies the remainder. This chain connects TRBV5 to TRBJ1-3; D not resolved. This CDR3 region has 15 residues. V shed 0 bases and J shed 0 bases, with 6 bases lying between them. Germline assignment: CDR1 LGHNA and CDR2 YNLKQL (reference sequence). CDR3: CASSQETNSGNTLYF. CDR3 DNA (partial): TGTGCCAGCAGCCAAGAAACAAATTCTGGAAATACGCTCTAT.

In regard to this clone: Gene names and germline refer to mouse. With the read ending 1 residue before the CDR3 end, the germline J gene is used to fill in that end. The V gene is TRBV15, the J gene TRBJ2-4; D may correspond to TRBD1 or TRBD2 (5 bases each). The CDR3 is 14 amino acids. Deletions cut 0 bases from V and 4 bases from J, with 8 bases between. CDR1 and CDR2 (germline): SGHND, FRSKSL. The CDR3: CASSLAGAENTLYF. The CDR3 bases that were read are TGTGCCAGCAGTTTAGCTGGGGCAGAAAACACCTTGTAC. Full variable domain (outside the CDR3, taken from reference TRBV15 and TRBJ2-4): DAGVTQTPRHEVAEKGQTIILKCEPVSGHNDLFWYRQTKIQGLELLSYFRSKSLMEDGGAFKDRFKAEMLNSSFSTLKIQPTEPKDSAVYLCASSLAGAENTLYFGAGTRLSVL.

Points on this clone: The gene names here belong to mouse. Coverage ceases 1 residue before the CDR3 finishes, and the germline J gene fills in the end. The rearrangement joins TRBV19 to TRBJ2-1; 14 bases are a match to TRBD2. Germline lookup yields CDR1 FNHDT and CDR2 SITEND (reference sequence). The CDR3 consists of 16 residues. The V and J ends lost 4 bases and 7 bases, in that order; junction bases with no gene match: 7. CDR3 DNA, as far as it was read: TGTGCCAGCAGTCGGGACTGGGGGGGCGCGGGGGCTGAGCAGTTC. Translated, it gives CASSRDWGGAGAEQF. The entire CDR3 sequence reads CASSRDWGGAGAEQFF.

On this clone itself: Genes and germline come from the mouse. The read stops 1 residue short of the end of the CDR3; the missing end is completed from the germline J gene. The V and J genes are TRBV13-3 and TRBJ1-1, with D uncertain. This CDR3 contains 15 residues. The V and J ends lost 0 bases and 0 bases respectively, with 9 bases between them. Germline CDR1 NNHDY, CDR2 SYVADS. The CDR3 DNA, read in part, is TGTGCCAGCAGTGATGTACAGTCTGCAAACACAGAAGTCTTC. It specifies CASSDVQSANTEVF. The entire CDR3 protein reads CASSDVQSANTEVFF.

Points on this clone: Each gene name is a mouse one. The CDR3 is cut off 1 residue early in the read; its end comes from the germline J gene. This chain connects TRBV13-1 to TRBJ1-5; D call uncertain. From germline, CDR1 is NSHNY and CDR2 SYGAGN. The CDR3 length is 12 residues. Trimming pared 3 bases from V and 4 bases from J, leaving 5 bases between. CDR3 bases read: TGTGCCAGCAGTGGACAAAACCAGGCTCCGCTT. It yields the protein CASSGQNQAPL. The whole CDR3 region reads CASSGQNQAPLF. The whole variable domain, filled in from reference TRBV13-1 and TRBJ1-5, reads EAAVTQSPRNKVTVTGGNVTLSCRQTNSHNYMYWYRQDTGHGLRLIHYSYGAGNLRIGDVPDGYKATRTTQEDFFLLLELASPSQTSLYFCASSGQNQAPLFGEGTRLSVL.

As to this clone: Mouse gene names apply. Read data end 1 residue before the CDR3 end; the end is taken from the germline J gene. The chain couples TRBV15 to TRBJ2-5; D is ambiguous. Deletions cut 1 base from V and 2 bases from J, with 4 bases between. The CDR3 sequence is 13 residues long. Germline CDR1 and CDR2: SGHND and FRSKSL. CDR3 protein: CASSLGTQDTQYF. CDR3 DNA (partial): TGTGCCAGCAGTTTAGGCACCCAAGACACCCAGTAC.

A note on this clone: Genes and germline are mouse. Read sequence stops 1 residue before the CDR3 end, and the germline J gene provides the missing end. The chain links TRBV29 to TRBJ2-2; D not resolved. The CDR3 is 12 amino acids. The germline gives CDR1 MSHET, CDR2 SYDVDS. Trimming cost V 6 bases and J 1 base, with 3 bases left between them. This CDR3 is CASRENTGQLYF. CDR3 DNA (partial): TGTGCTAGCAGGGAAAACACCGGGCAGCTCTAC.

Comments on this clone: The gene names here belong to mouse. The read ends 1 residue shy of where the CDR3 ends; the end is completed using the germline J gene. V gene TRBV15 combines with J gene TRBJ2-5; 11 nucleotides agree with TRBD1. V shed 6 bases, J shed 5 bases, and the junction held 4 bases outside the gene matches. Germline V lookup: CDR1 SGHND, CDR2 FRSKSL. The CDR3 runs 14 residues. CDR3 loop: CASRPDRGRDTQYF. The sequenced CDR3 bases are TGTGCCAGCAGGCCGGACAGGGGGCGAGACACCCAGTAC.

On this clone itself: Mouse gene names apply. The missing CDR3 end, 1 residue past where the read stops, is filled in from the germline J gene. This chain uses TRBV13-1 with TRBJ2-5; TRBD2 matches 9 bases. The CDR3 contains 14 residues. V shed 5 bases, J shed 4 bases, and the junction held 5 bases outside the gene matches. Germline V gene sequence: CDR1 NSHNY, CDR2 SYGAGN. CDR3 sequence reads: CASSSGLGEDTQYF. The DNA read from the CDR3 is TGTGCCAGCAGCTCGGGACTGGGAGAAGACACCCAGTAC.

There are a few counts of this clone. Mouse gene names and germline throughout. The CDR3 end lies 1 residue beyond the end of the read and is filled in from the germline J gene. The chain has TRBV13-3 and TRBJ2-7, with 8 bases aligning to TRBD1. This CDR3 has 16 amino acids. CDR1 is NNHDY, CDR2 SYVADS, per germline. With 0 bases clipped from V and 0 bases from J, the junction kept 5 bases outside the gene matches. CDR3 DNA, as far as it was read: TGTGCCAGCAGTGATGCCCGGGACAGGAGCTCCTATGAACAGTAC. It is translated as CASSDARDRSSYEQY. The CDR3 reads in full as CASSDARDRSSYEQYF.

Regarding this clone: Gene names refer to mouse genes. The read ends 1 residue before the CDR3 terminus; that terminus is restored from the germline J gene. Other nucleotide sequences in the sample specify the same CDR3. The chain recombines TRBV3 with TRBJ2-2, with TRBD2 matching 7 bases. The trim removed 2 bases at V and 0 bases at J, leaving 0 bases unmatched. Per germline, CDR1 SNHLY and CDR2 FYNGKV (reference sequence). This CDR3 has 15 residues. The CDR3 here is CASSLTGANTGQLYF. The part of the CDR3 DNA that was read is TGTGCCAGCAGCTTAACTGGGGCAAACACCGGGCAGCTCTAC.

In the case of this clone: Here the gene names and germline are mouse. CDR3 DNA (partial): TGTGCCAGCAGTCCGGCAGCTAGTCAAAACACCTTGTAC. Protein sequence: CASSPAASQNTLY. The full CDR3 sequence reads CASSPAASQNTLYF. V usage is TRBV19 and J usage is TRBJ2-4; D remains ambiguous. The CDR3 is cut off 1 residue early in the read; its end comes from the germline J gene. Per germline, CDR1 FNHDT and CDR2 SITEND (reference sequence). The CDR3 contains 14 residues. With 4 bases removed from V and 0 bases from J, the gap between germline ends came to 9 bases.

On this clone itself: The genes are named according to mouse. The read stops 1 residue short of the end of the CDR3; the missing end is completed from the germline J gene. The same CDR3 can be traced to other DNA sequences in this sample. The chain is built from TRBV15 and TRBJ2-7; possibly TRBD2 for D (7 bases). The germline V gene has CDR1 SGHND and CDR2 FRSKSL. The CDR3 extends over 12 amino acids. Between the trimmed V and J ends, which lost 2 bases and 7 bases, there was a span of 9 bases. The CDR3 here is CASSLRGGEQYF. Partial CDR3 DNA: TGTGCCAGCAGTTTAAGGGGGGGGGAACAGTAC.

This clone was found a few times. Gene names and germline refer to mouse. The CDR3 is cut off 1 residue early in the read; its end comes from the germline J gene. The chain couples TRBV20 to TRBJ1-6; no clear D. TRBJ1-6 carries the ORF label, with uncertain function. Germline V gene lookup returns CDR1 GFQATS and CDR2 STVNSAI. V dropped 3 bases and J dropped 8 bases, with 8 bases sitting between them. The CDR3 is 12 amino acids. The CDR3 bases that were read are TGTGGTGCTAGATTCGGGGATTCGCCCCTCTAC. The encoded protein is CGARFGDSPLY. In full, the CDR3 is CGARFGDSPLYF.

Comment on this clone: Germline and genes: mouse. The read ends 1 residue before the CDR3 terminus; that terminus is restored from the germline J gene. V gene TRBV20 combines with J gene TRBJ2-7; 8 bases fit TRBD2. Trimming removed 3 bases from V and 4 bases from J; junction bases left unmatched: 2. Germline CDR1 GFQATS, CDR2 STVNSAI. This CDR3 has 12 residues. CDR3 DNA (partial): TGTGGTGCTAGTAACTGGGGGTATGAACAGTAC. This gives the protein CGASNWGYEQY. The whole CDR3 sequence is CGASNWGYEQYF. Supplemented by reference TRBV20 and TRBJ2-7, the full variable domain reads GALVYQYPRRTICKSGTSMRMECQAVGFQATSVAWYRQSPQKTFELIALSTVNSAIKYEQNFTQEKFPISHPNLSFSSMTVLNAYLEDRGLYLCGASNWGYEQYFGPGTRLTVL.

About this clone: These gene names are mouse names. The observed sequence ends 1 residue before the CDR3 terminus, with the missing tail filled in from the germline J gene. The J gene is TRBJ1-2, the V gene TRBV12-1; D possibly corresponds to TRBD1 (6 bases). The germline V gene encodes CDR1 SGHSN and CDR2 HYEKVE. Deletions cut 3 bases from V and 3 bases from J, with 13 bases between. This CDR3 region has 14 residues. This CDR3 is CASSKTGKDSDYTF. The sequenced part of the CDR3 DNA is TGTGCCAGCTCTAAAACAGGGAAGGACTCCGACTACACC.

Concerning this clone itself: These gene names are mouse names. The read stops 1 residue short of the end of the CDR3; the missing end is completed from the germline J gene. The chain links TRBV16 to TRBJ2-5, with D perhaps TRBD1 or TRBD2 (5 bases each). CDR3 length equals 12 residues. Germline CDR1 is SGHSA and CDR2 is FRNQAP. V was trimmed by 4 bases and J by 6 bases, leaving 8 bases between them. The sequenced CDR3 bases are TGTGCAAGCAGCTCCGGGGACGACACCCAGTAC. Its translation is CASSSGDDTQY. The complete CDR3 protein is CASSSGDDTQYF.

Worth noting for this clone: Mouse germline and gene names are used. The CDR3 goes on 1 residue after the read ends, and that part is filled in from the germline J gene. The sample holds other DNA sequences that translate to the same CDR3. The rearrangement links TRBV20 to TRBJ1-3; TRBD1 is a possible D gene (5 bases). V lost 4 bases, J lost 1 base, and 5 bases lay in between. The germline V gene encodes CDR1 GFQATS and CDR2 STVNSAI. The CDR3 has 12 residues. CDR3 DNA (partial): TGTGGTGCTACAGGGTCTGGAAATACGCTCTAT. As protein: CGATGSGNTLY. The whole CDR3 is CGATGSGNTLYF. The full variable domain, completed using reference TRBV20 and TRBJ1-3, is GALVYQYPRRTICKSGTSMRMECQAVGFQATSVAWYRQSPQKTFELIALSTVNSAIKYEQNFTQEKFPISHPNLSFSSMTVLNAYLEDRGLYLCGATGSGNTLYFGEGSRLIVV.

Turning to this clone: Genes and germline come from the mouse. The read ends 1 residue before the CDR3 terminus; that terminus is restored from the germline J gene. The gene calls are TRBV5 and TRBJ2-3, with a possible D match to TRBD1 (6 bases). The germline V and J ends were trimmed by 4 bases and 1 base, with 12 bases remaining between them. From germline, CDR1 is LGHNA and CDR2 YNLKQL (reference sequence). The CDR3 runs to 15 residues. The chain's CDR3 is CASSPQQGGAETLYF. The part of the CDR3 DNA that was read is TGTGCCAGCAGCCCTCAACAGGGAGGTGCAGAAACGCTGTAT.

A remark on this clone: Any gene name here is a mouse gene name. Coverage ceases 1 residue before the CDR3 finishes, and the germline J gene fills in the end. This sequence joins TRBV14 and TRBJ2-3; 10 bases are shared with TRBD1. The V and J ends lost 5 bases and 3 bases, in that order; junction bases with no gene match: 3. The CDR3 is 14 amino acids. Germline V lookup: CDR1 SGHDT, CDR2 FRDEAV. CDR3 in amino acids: CASSRQGAAETLYF. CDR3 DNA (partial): TGTGCCAGCAGCCGACAGGGGGCGGCAGAAACGCTGTAT.

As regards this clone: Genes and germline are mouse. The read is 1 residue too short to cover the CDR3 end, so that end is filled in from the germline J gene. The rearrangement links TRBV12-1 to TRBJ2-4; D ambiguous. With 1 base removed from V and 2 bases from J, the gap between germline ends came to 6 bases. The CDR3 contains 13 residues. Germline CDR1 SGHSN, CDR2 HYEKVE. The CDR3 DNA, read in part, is TGTGCCAGCTCTCTGACAATTCAAAACACCTTGTAC. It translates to CASSLTIQNTLY. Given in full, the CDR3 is CASSLTIQNTLYF.

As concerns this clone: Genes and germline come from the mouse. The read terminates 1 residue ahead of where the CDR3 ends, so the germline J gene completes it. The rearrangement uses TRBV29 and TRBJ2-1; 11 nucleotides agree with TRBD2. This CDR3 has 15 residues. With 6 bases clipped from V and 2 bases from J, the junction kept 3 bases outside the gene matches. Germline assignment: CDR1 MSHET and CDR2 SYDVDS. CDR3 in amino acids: CASRLGGRDYAEQFF. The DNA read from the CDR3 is TGTGCTAGCAGACTGGGGGGGCGGGACTATGCTGAGCAGTTC. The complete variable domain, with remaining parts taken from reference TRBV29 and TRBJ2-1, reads DMKVTQMPRYLIKRMGENVLLECGQDMSHETMYWYRQDPGLGLQLIYISYDVDSNSEGDIPKGYRVSRKKREHFSLILDSAKTNQTSVYFCASRLGGRDYAEQFFGPGTRLTVL.